This record covers a single TCR beta chain. Its antigen has not been determined. One base away there is no much larger clone; base qualities are not given. This entry belongs to a study of patients and donors after allogeneic stem cell transplantation (dated by TCRdb to 2020 to 2021). Sequences SGHDT (CDR1) and YYEEEE (CDR2) are obtained from the germline V gene. Its CDR3 holds 13 amino acids, cysteine through phenylalanine. Kept here is only the CDR3 DNA, which spans 39 bases and is read in frame from base 1. Trimming removed 4 bases from V and 7 bases from J; the gene matches leave 4 bases unexplained. The library relied on RT-PCR. Sequencer: NextSeq 550. The raw public data were reprocessed by TCRdb itself: fastp quality trimming at Q25, MiXCR clonotype calling, in-frame beta chains only. Each record represents a unique CDR3 protein, reported with the most common genes and DNA among its rows. The sample contains 800,000 to 1,000,000 distinct CDR3 sequences, approximately 18% of them found a single time. Roughly 6% of the sample is held by the ten biggest clonotypes.

This clonotype was obtained from a human donor who was either an allogeneic HSCT recipient or a stem cell or donor lymphocyte infusion donor (not recorded which). It is not recorded whose cells these are; they may come from a transplant donor. The sequenced sample was blood, either unsorted or a sorted T cell fraction (not recorded which). The chain is assembled from TRBV5-6 and TRBJ2-1; 8 of the junction bases match TRBD1. The CDR3 is CASSGWTGNEQFF. The sequence in DNA is TGTGCCAGCAGCGGATGGACAGGGAATGAGCAGTTCTTC.